This T cell receptor (beta chain) was recovered during a study of blood T cell repertoires in COVID-19 (dated by TCRdb to about 2020). For the wider study: Samples from collaborators originated in the United States, Italy and Spain and spanned both the acute and convalescent phases of COVID-19. Samples came from the ongoing ImmuneRACE study (first 160 participants) plus 1,254 subjects from 6 global collaborators. A freely available public database, intended as a resource for researchers studying the immune response to SARS-CoV-2, is where the repertoires were released. Deeply sampled blood TCRbeta repertoires from subjects exposed to, actively infected with, or recovered from COVID-19 were included in the dataset. Nearly every sample came with metadata listing a de-identified subject ID, COVID-19 status, age in years and sex. Where available, HLA class I and class II types were obtained from metadata supplied by the sample provider rather than from assay-based typing. The material from the prospective study consisted of cDNA or gDNA derived from T cells, B-cell-depleted T cells, or PBMCs.

On this clone itself: What this receptor recognizes is not known. No much larger clone is present one base from it, and per-base qualities are unavailable.

Each collaborating institution followed its own protocols to collect whole blood in K2EDTA tubes. For TCRbeta analysis, collaborators shipped samples in one of three forms: frozen whole blood, isolated PBMCs, or DNA extracted from either of those sample types. Trimming removed 3 bases from V and 8 bases from J; the gene matches leave 5 bases unexplained. Taken from cysteine to phenylalanine, the CDR3 has 15 residues. Only CDR3 DNA remains: 45 bases, in frame from the first base. CDR1 and CDR2 are drawn from the germline V gene: SGHRS, YFSETQ. TCRbeta CDR3 regions were amplified from genomic DNA using the immunoSEQ Assay, a bias-controlled multiplex PCR. Regarding the original processing steps: Within the assay, amplification of reference gene primers was used to estimate how many nucleated cells each sample contained. Sequence reads were collapsed and filtered to measure the absolute abundance of every unique TCRbeta CDR3 rearrangement. Productive Simpson clonality was computed per sample as the square root of Simpson's diversity index over productive rearrangements. The clones in this table, taken by TCRdb from immuneACCESS, are in-frame only. Not every clone is retained; where verified, under half of the shortfall comes from an unresolved V gene, and the cause of the rest is unknown. The V and J calls and the clone size are those of that table, but D and trimming were determined from the DNA. This sample gives fewer than 150,000 clones in total; roughly four fifths of them show up just once. The leading ten clones occupy approximately 6.5% of the sample.

What the study reported, not specific to this receptor: The amount of clinical and demographic metadata varied by source and participant and was provided uncurated.

Sequencing was carried out using peripheral blood. This TCR derives from a human donor in a cohort sampled during active COVID-19. The chain is encoded by TRBV5-1 joined to TRBJ1-6; TRBD1 fits 10 bases in the junction. The DNA sequence follows: TGCGCCAGCAGCTGGACAGGGGGACCCGATTCACCCCTCCACTTT. Translated, it reads CASSWTGGPDSPLHF.